The present entry profiles one T cell receptor beta chain with its context. Trimming removed 1 base from V and 3 bases from J; junction bases left unmatched: 5. The CDR3 has 15 amino acids. CDR1 and CDR2 (germline): SQVTM, ANQGSEA. MiXCR was run by TCRdb on the 5' RACE reads, yielding one entry per CDR3 protein. The sample includes some 1,700,000 distinct CDR3 sequences, about 32% of them seen just once. These data originate in a study of identical twins. The sequence was obtained from a newborn girl in good health. This chain uses TRBV29-1 with TRBJ1-2, with TRBD1 identical over 10 bases. Sequencing was performed on cord blood. CDR3 bases: TGCAGCGTTGAAGGGGGGGGACAGGGGTACTATGGCTACACCTTC. Protein product: CSVEGGGQGYYGYTF. The whole variable domain, filled in from reference TRBV29-1 and TRBJ1-2, reads SAVISQKPSRDICQRGTSLTIQCQVDSQVTMMFWYRQQPGQSLTLIATANQGSEATYESGFVIDKFPISRPNLTFSTLTVSNMSPEDSSIYLCSVEGGGQGYYGYTFGSGTRLTVV.